The 5 T cell receptor beta chains listed next were all sequenced from one sample in a study of radiotherapy plus CTLA-4 blockade in lung cancer. The assay was immunoSEQ multiplex PCR, and TCRdb's table has in-frame clones only and misses some. In the table there are about 51,000 clones, about 77% of which are singletons. Material: peripheral blood, obtained from a patient treated with radiotherapy plus ipilimumab. Every receptor here comes from a human donor with non-small cell lung cancer whose response to radiotherapy plus ipilimumab could not be evaluated.

The chain carries TRBV4-3 and TRBJ2-5; 9 bases agree with TRBD1. The DNA end is a closer match to TRBJ2-7, so the J assignment may be wrong. The germline CDR1 and CDR2 sequences are LGHNA and YSLEER. The CDR3 runs to 15 residues. CDR3 residues: CASSQRSTGGDEQYF. The CDR3 DNA reads TGCGCCAGCAGCCAGCGATCTACAGGGGGCGACGAGCAGTACTTC.

V is TRBV4-2 and J is TRBJ2-7, with 8 nucleotides matching TRBD1. Trimming removed 1 base from V and 6 bases from J; junction bases left unmatched: 8. The CDR3 contains 15 residues. The germline V gene encodes CDR1 LGHNA and CDR2 YNFKEQ. The CDR3 region is CASSQGQGSPSEQYF. In DNA, the CDR3 is TGTGCCAGCAGCCAAGGACAGGGGTCTCCGAGCGAGCAGTACTTC.

This rearrangement joins TRBV29-1 to TRBJ2-1; TRBD1 matches 7 bases. Unmatched junction bases numbered 3, after V lost 3 bases and J lost 1 base. The CDR3 is 14 residues long. The V gene's germline CDR1 is SQVTM and CDR2 ANQGSEA. This CDR3 is CSVDGTASYNEQFF. As DNA, the CDR3 is TGCAGCGTTGATGGGACAGCTTCCTACAATGAGCAGTTCTTC.

The chain recombines TRBV2 with TRBJ2-7; 11 bases line up with TRBD1. V shed 7 bases, J shed 6 bases, and the junction held 5 bases outside the gene matches. The germline V gene encodes CDR1 SNHLY and CDR2 FYNNEI. The CDR3 extends over 13 amino acids. As DNA, the CDR3 is TGTGCCAGCACCGGGACAGGGGGGTCCGAGCAGTACTTC. Protein: CASTGTGGSEQYF.

This rearrangement joins TRBV18 to TRBJ2-7, with TRBD2 matching 7 bases. J lost 4 bases, V lost 2 bases, and 8 bases had no gene match. The CDR3 is made up of 15 amino acids. In germline, CDR1 is KGHSH, CDR2 LQKENI. Here the CDR3 reads CASSPAVPGGYEQYF. For the CDR3, the DNA is TGTGCCAGCTCACCAGCGGTCCCCGGGGGGTACGAGCAGTACTTC.